The 9 T cell receptor beta chains listed next were all sequenced from one sample in a study of somatic mutations in cytotoxic T cells in rheumatoid arthritis. TCRdb's table, derived via immunoSEQ multiplex PCR, lists solely in-frame clones and lacks some. Among 17,000 or so clones listed, around 85% were seen once. Sequenced sample: CD8+ T cells sorted from blood. The receptor source for this set is a woman in her thirties or forties with rheumatoid arthritis.

V and J are TRBV16 and TRBJ1-2; TRBD1 matches at 9 bases. V lost 0 bases, J lost 4 bases, and 12 bases stayed unmatched. The germline CDR1 and CDR2 sequences are KGHSY and FQNENV. The CDR3 runs to 18 residues. The CDR3 here is CASSQSMTLVQGAYGYTF. The CDR3 DNA follows: TGTGCCAGCAGCCAATCGATGACCCTCGTACAGGGGGCCTATGGCTACACCTTC.

The chain employs TRBV11-2 and TRBJ1-3; the D is unclear. The CDR3 runs 15 residues. V was trimmed by 1 base and J by 0 bases, leaving 7 bases between them. CDR1 is SGHAT, CDR2 FQNNGV, per germline. CDR3 nucleotides: TGTGCCAGCAGCTTAGGTCGGAGCTCTGGAAACACCATATATTTT. Encoded protein: CASSLGRSSGNTIYF.

The CDR3 DNA reads as TGTGCCAGCAGCGTAGGGCTAGGACTTTACACAGATACGCAGTATTTT. The encoded protein is CASSVGLGLYTDTQYF. The gene calls are TRBV9 and TRBJ2-3; a weak D match, TRBD2 (5 bases). Germline loops: CDR1 SGDLS, CDR2 YYNGEE. The CDR3 spans 16 residues. Trimming cost V 0 bases and J 2 bases, with 13 bases left between them.

J is TRBJ1-2 and V is TRBV5-1; possible D gene TRBD1, 5 bases. The V and J ends lost 4 bases and 3 bases respectively, with 16 bases between them. Germline CDR1 is SGHRS and CDR2 is YFSETQ. The CDR3 spans 15 residues. CDR3 residues: CASSPLWGGDYGYTF. The CDR3 region has the DNA TGCGCCAGCAGCCCCCTATGGGGGGGGGACTATGGCTACACCTTC.

This clone was seen more than once but under ten times. In the same sample, other DNA sequences code for this CDR3. The chain combines TRBV11-2 with TRBJ1-1; 8 positions agree with TRBD1. Germline assignment: CDR1 SGHAT and CDR2 FQNNGV. This CDR3 has 13 amino acids. V lost 1 base and J lost 7; bases outside the gene matches: 2. The CDR3 coding sequence is TGTGCCAGCAGCTTAGGACAGGGGTATGAAGCTTTCTTT. This translates into CASSLGQGYEAFF.

The chain recombines TRBV10-2 with TRBJ2-7, with 14 bases that match TRBD2. The V gene end was trimmed by 11 bases and the J gene end by 5 bases; junction bases not matched to a gene: 11. Germline-derived CDR1 and CDR2 are WSHSY and SAAADI. The CDR3 spans 15 residues. CDR3 sequence reads: CASTGTSGSEDEQYF. As DNA, the CDR3 is TGCGCCTCGACCGGGACTAGCGGGAGTGAAGACGAGCAGTACTTC.

The gene calls are TRBV2 and TRBJ2-7; 12 bases fit TRBD1. Germline assignment: CDR1 SNHLY and CDR2 FYNNEI. The CDR3 runs 15 residues. Trimming took 6 bases from V and 2 from J; bases not matched to a gene: 5. CDR3 DNA: TGTGCCAGCAGCGACCGGGACAGGGGGCCCTACGAGCAGTACTTC. This encodes CASSDRDRGPYEQYF. Full variable domain (missing parts from reference TRBV2 and TRBJ2-7): EPEVTQTPSHQVTQMGQEVILRCVPISNHLYFYWYRQILGQKVEFLVSFYNNEISEKSEIFDDQFSVERPDGSNFTLKIRSTKLEDSAMYFCASSDRDRGPYEQYFGPGTRLTVT.

The J gene is TRBJ2-7, the V gene TRBV11-2, with 12 bases that match TRBD2. Germline V gene data show CDR1 as SGHAT and CDR2 as FQNNGV. This CDR3 is built from 13 residues. Trimming took 6 bases from V and 6 from J; bases not matched to a gene: 3. The chain's CDR3 is CASSGLAGSEQYF. The CDR3 bases are TGTGCCAGCAGTGGACTAGCGGGGAGCGAGCAGTACTTC.

This clone was counted once. The V gene is TRBV5-1, the J gene TRBJ2-7, with D hard to call. The germline V gene encodes CDR1 SGHRS and CDR2 YFSETQ. V lost 4 bases, J lost 2 bases, and 10 bases lay in between. CDR3 length equals 13 residues. The CDR3 DNA reads TGCGCCAGCAGCCCTGACACAGCCTACGAGCAGTACTTC. Its protein product is CASSPDTAYEQYF.